This TCR beta chain was documented in a study of identical twins. Points from the study as a whole: Cross-sectional statistics, not tracking of the same donors, supported the conclusions. Out-of-frame alpha sequences common to twins were enriched for low generation probability.

The V gene lost 6 bases and the J gene lost 6 bases, with 22 bases spanning the gap. The CDR3 runs to 15 residues. Germline V CDR1 and CDR2: DFQATT, SNEGSKA (reference sequence). All donors comprised healthy Caucasians. Template switching supplied a universal primer site; unique molecular identifiers were carried on the cDNA. Each CDR3 protein gets one entry after TCRdb re-called the 5' RACE reads with MiXCR. Found here are hundreds of thousands of distinct CDR3 sequences, 5.5% to 6.5% of them singletons; the top ten hold roughly 1.8%. There are many counts of this clonotype. Antigen unknown. V is TRBV20-1 and J is TRBJ2-3, with D maybe TRBD2 (5 bases). The receptor's source is a man between 18 and 29 years old in good health. The sample consisted of naive T cells sorted from blood. CDR3 loop: CSAHPLGILGDTQYF. In DNA, the CDR3 is TGCAGTGCGCACCCCCTCGGGATTCTTGGGGATACGCAGTATTTT.